Each of the 14 T cell receptor beta chains below was sequenced from the same sample in a study of PD-1 and CTLA-4 blockade in melanoma. Sequencing used immunoSEQ multiplex PCR; TCRdb keeps in-frame clones, though not all of them. Among approximately 7,200 clones, 80% were seen once, and the ten largest hold less than 40%. This specimen was CD8+ T cells from peripheral blood, taken before anti-PD-1 treatment. The receptors come from a human donor with melanoma.

In its sample, this clone was seen a few times. The V and J genes are TRBV7-9 and TRBJ2-3, with TRBD2 identical over 10 bases. Germline assignment: CDR1 SEHNR and CDR2 FQNEAQ (reference sequence). With 5 bases clipped from V and 5 bases from J, the junction kept 7 bases outside the gene matches. This CDR3 comprises 15 residues. CDR3 nucleotides: TGTGCCAGCAGCAGGCTAGCGGGAGAACAAGATACGCAGTATTTT. Residues: CASSRLAGEQDTQYF. The full variable domain, completed using reference TRBV7-9 and TRBJ2-3, is DTGVSQNPRHKITKRGQNVTFRCDPISEHNRLYWYRQTLGQGPEFLTYFQNEAQLEKSRLLSDRFSAERPKGSFSTLEIQRTEQGDSAMYLCASSRLAGEQDTQYFGPGTRLTVL.

This sequence joins TRBV3-1 (or the pseudogene TRBV3-2) and TRBJ2-1, with a weak D call TRBD2 (5 bases). The CDR3 covers 14 residues. Germline CDR1 and CDR2: LGHDT and YNNKEL (reference sequence). Trimming cost V 4 bases and J 3 bases, with 10 bases left between them. The CDR3 here is CASSPGVIYNEQFF. The CDR3 DNA reads TGTGCCAGCAGCCCCGGGGTCATCTACAATGAGCAGTTCTTC.

The CDR3 nucleotides are TGTGCCAGCAGCCAAGATCTCGGGAGCCGCTCCTACGAGCAGTACTTC. This sequence encodes CASSQDLGSRSYEQYF. This chain links TRBV4-2 with TRBJ2-7; a possible D gene is TRBD2 (6 bases). Looked up from germline, CDR1 is LGHNA and CDR2 is YNFKEQ. The CDR3 is 16 amino acids. Trimming took 0 bases from V and 0 from J, leaving 12 bases between them.

The chain employs TRBV13 and TRBJ2-7, with unresolved D. Germline loops: CDR1 PRHDT, CDR2 FYEKMQ (reference sequence). The CDR3 is made up of 14 amino acids. V gave up 0 bases and J gave up 2 bases, with 8 bases separating them. CDR3 bases: TGTGCCAGCAGCTTAGGCCGGACGACCTACGAGCAGTACTTC. As protein: CASSLGRTTYEQYF.

The gene calls are TRBV12-3 or TRBV12-4 and TRBJ2-2; D gene uncertain. Trimming took off 6 bases at V and 7 bases at J, with 6 bases between the two ends. CDR3 size: 11 residues. The CDR3 protein is CASRGNGELFF. The CDR3, as DNA: TGTGCCAGCAGGGGGAACGGGGAGCTGTTTTTT.

This clone is labeled as large (0.1 to 1%). The CDR3 DNA is TGTGCCAGCAGCCCGCGGACAGGGGTCGCAACTAATGAAAAACTGTTTTTT. This translates into CASSPRTGVATNEKLFF. V and J are TRBV7-9 and TRBJ1-4, with 9 bases matching TRBD1. V trimming: 5 bases; J trimming: 0 bases; junction bases outside the gene matches: 7. Per the germline V gene, CDR1 is SEHNR and CDR2 is FQNEAQ (reference sequence). The CDR3 is made up of 17 amino acids.

This chain uses TRBV29-1 with TRBJ2-7; 8 nucleotides align to TRBD1. Germline loops: CDR1 SQVTM, CDR2 ANQGSEA. Germline trimming cut 7 bases from V and 0 bases from J; bases unmatched to any gene: 8. CDR3 length equals 14 residues. CDR3 sequence: CSGPGQGDSYEQYF. CDR3 DNA: TGCAGCGGTCCCGGACAGGGAGACTCCTACGAGCAGTACTTC.

This rearrangement joins TRBV9 to TRBJ2-6; D call uncertain. Trimming removed 0 bases from V and 0 bases from J, with 7 bases in between. The CDR3 has 16 residues. Per germline, CDR1 SGDLS and CDR2 YYNGEE. In DNA form, the CDR3 reads TGTGCCAGCAGCGTAGAACCGAGCTCTGGGGCCAACGTCCTGACTTTC. This sequence encodes CASSVEPSSGANVLTF.

This clone occurred a few times. The gene calls are TRBV19 and TRBJ2-2, with D perhaps TRBD1 or TRBD2 (5 bases each). Germline CDR1 is LNHDA and CDR2 is SQIVND (reference sequence). Between the trimmed V and J ends, which lost 7 bases and 0 bases, there was a span of 15 bases. The CDR3 has 16 residues. CDR3 region: CASKYRDRANTGELFF. CDR3 nucleotide sequence: TGTGCCAGTAAATATCGGGACCGCGCGAACACCGGGGAGCTGTTTTTT.

The V call is TRBV6-1, the J call TRBJ2-1, with 11 bases matching TRBD2. Losses at the gene ends were 2 bases for V and 5 bases for J; bases not matched to a gene: 5. The CDR3 contains 16 residues. The germline V gene encodes CDR1 MNHNS and CDR2 SASEGT. CDR3 DNA sequence: TGTGCCAGCAGTGAATTTCGACTAGCGGGACACAATGAGCAGTTCTTC. As protein: CASSEFRLAGHNEQFF.

V is TRBV5-1 and J is TRBJ2-7; D gene ambiguous. The CDR3 runs to 13 residues. The germline CDR1 and CDR2 sequences are SGHRS and YFSETQ. The V end lost 4 bases, the J end lost 5 bases, and 13 bases lay between the germline ends. CDR3 protein: CASSPDLADEQYF. The CDR3, as DNA: TGCGCCAGCAGCCCCGACCTGGCGGACGAGCAGTACTTC. The whole variable domain, remainder taken from reference TRBV5-1 and TRBJ2-7, is KAGVTQTPRYLIKTRGQQVTLSCSPISGHRSVSWYQQTPGQGLQFLFEYFSETQRNKGNFPGRFSGRQFSNSRSEMNVSTLELGDSALYLCASSPDLADEQYFGPGTRLTVT.

This clone showed up just a few times. V gene TRBV5-6 combines with J gene TRBJ2-7; D assignment may be TRBD1 or TRBD2 (5 bases each). Trimming cost V 2 bases and J 5 bases, with 14 bases left between them. Germline V gives CDR1 SGHDT, CDR2 YYEEEE. The CDR3 spans 14 residues. The DNA of the CDR3 is TGTGCCAGCAGCTTAGACGAGGGCAGGGACGAGCAGTACTTC. Translated, it gives CASSLDEGRDEQYF.

This chain links TRBV11-3 with TRBJ1-1; D is possibly TRBD1 (6 bases). The CDR3 totals 15 residues. Germline CDR1 reads SGHNT; CDR2 reads YENEEA. The V end lost 2 bases, the J end lost 3 bases, and 13 bases lay between the germline ends. The CDR3 loop is CASSLPQGFDTEAFF. The CDR3 DNA sequence: TGTGCCAGCAGCTTACCCCAGGGGTTTGACACTGAAGCTTTCTTT.

The chain links TRBV5-4 to TRBJ2-1; 10 nucleotides line up with TRBD2. V shed 2 bases, J shed 0 bases, and the junction held 11 bases outside the gene matches. From germline, CDR1 is SGHNT and CDR2 YYREEE (reference sequence). The CDR3 runs to 19 residues. The CDR3 DNA reads TGTGCCAGCAGCTTTTCTAGCGGGAGTTTAGTTAGCTCCTACAATGAGCAGTTCTTC. It is translated as CASSFSSGSLVSSYNEQFF.